Following are 26 T cell receptor beta chains from one sample sequenced in a study of T cell responses to AZD1222 COVID-19 vaccine (dated by TCRdb to 2020 to 2022). The sample's time point label is to be understood as: baseline before first vaccination. Receptor libraries were prepared by the immunoSEQ multiplex PCR assay. What TCRdb holds here is the immuneACCESS table cut down to in-frame rearrangements. Part of the clones is not present; checked against another copy, under half of the missing clones reflect an unresolved V gene, and the others are unexplained. This sample comprises around 100,000 clones, over 85% of them detected only once. The ten largest clones represent 2.2% of the sample. The sequenced sample was peripheral blood, obtained on day 0 of AZD1222 vaccination. Source of these receptors: an adult in good health.

The chain uses TRBV6-5 and TRBJ1-5; possibly TRBD1 for D (6 bases). Trimming removed 7 bases from V and 4 bases from J, with 14 bases in between. This CDR3 has 14 amino acids. CDR1 is MNHEY, CDR2 SVGAGI, per germline. CDR3 nucleotide sequence: TGTGCCAGCAACAAAGGGGGGCAAAATCAGCCCCAGCATTTT. Protein sequence: CASNKGGQNQPQHF.

The chain employs TRBV20-1 and TRBJ2-5; 7 positions match TRBD1. V shed 3 bases and J 3 bases; nucleotides not matched to a gene: 4. The length of the CDR3 is 13 residues. CDR1 is DFQATT, CDR2 SNEGSKA, per germline (reference sequence). CDR3 nucleotides: TGCAGTGCTAGTTGGACAGGAGAAGAGACCCAGTACTTC. It is translated as CSASWTGEETQYF.

This chain joins TRBV10-3 and TRBJ1-2; 10 bases map to TRBD1. Losses at the gene ends were 3 bases for V and 3 bases for J; bases not matched to a gene: 4. This CDR3 has 15 residues. Looked up from germline, CDR1 is ENHRY and CDR2 is SYGVKD. CDR3 protein: CAISDPGTGDYGYTF. Written as DNA, the CDR3 is TGTGCCATCAGTGACCCCGGGACAGGGGACTATGGCTACACCTTC.

This chain links TRBV19 with TRBJ2-4, with D possibly being TRBD2 (7 bases). The CDR3 consists of 16 residues. The germline V and J ends were trimmed by 9 bases and 9 bases, with 27 bases remaining between them. The germline V gene encodes CDR1 LNHDA and CDR2 SQIVND (reference sequence). The CDR3 DNA follows: TGTGCCAGCGGGACTTTGAACGGCGGGAGCAGGGGCATTCAGTACTTC. As protein: CASGTLNGGSRGIQYF.

The J gene is TRBJ1-1, the V gene TRBV20-1, with D unresolved. The V and J ends lost 3 bases and 5 bases respectively, with 19 bases between them. There are 15 residues in the CDR3. Germline CDR1 reads DFQATT; CDR2 reads SNEGSKA (reference sequence). CDR3 bases: TGCAGTGCTAGTCACTTCGGCTCCATGGGGACTGAAGCTTTCTTT. Its translation: CSASHFGSMGTEAFF.

V usage is TRBV4-2 and J usage is TRBJ1-1, with D unclear. Trimming pared 11 bases from V and 3 bases from J, leaving 13 bases between. CDR3 length: 12 residues. The germline gives CDR1 LGHNA, CDR2 YNFKEQ. The DNA for the CDR3 is TGTGCCGTAAGGAGCAGCCACACTGAAGCTTTCTTT. This translates into CAVRSSHTEAFF.

This clone was observed a handful of times. The chain employs TRBV28 and TRBJ2-5; a possible D gene is TRBD1 (5 bases). The V end was cut by 7 bases, the J end by 7 bases, with 10 bases between. The CDR3 contains 11 residues. Germline CDR1 is MDHEN and CDR2 is SYDVKM. The CDR3 region has the DNA TGTGCCAGCAACATAAGGGGGACCCAGTACTTC. The encoded protein is CASNIRGTQYF. Based on the CDR3 plus reference TRBV28 and TRBJ2-5, the full variable domain is DVKVTQSSRYLVKRTGEKVFLECVQDMDHENMFWYRQDPGLGLRLIYFSYDVKMKEKGDIPEGYSVSREKKERFSLILESASTNQTSMYLCASNIRGTQYFGPGTRLLVL.

J is TRBJ1-1 and V is TRBV18; the D gene is possibly TRBD1 (5 bases). V was pared by 1 base and J by 5 bases, with 11 bases between. The germline V gene has CDR1 KGHSH and CDR2 LQKENI. The CDR3 consists of 14 residues. The CDR3 nucleotides are TGTGCCAGCTCACCACGGGGGGGATGGACTGAAGCTTTCTTT. Its translation is CASSPRGGWTEAFF.

The genes are TRBV5-6 and TRBJ1-2; D call uncertain. V was clipped by 2 bases and J by 0 bases, with 14 bases between them. CDR1 and CDR2 (germline): SGHDT, YYEEEE. The CDR3 is made up of 16 amino acids. CDR3 nucleotide sequence: TGTGCCAGCAGCTTACCCGGGGTTTCAACTAACTATGGCTACACCTTC. This encodes CASSLPGVSTNYGYTF.

The CDR3 DNA reads TGTGCCAGCAGTTACAGGACCGCTAATGAAAAACTGTTTTTT. Translating it yields CASSYRTANEKLFF. This rearrangement joins TRBV6-5 to TRBJ1-4; D gene unclear. This CDR3 spans 14 amino acids. Germline V lookup: CDR1 MNHEY, CDR2 SVGAGI. V lost 2 bases and J lost 3, with 7 bases in between.

The J gene is TRBJ1-1, the V gene TRBV18; TRBD1 is a possible D gene (5 bases). V dropped 2 bases and J dropped 5 bases, with 15 bases sitting between them. CDR3 length: 15 amino acids. CDR1 and CDR2 from the germline V gene are KGHSH and LQKENI. In DNA, the CDR3 is TGTGCCAGCTCACCAGGGGCCGATCAAAGGACTGAAGCTTTCTTT. Translation gives CASSPGADQRTEAFF.

This chain connects TRBV11-2 to TRBJ2-7; 7 bases are a match to TRBD1. This CDR3 contains 14 residues. Per the germline V gene, CDR1 is SGHAT and CDR2 is FQNNGV. The trim removed 4 bases at V and 2 bases at J, leaving 5 bases unmatched. In DNA, the CDR3 is TGTGCCAGCAGCTCCCCGCAGGGGGCCTACGAGCAGTACTTC. Protein: CASSSPQGAYEQYF.

V gene TRBV5-1 combines with J gene TRBJ1-1; no reliable D call. This CDR3 comprises 12 residues. Germline V gene sequence: CDR1 SGHRS, CDR2 YFSETQ. Trimming pared 0 bases from V and 7 bases from J, leaving 7 bases between. The CDR3 DNA follows: TGCGCCAGCAGCTTGGGCGGGGATGAAGCTTTCTTT. Its protein is CASSLGGDEAFF. Together with reference TRBV5-1 and TRBJ1-1, the CDR3 gives the full variable domain: KAGVTQTPRYLIKTRGQQVTLSCSPISGHRSVSWYQQTPGQGLQFLFEYFSETQRNKGNFPGRFSGRQFSNSRSEMNVSTLELGDSALYLCASSLGGDEAFFGQGTRLTVV.

In the case of this clone: This same CDR3 is encoded by further DNA sequences in the sample. The J gene is TRBJ1-1, the V gene TRBV5-1, with D unresolved. V was cut by 5 bases and J by 1 base, with 6 bases left in between. CDR1 and CDR2 from the germline V gene are SGHRS and YFSETQ. The CDR3 is 12 amino acids. The CDR3 sequence is CASSFANTEAFF. As DNA, the CDR3 is TGCGCCAGCAGTTTTGCGAACACTGAAGCTTTCTTT.

The chain combines TRBV2 with TRBJ2-1, with D perhaps matching TRBD1 or TRBD2 (5 bases each). This CDR3 contains 16 residues. Germline V gene data show CDR1 as SNHLY and CDR2 as FYNNEI. In DNA, the CDR3 is TGTGCTATACGCCAAAGGGGACGAAGCTCCTACAATGAGCAGTTCTTC. Encoded protein: CAIRQRGRSSYNEQFF. Using reference TRBV2 and TRBJ2-1 for the parts outside the CDR3, the full variable domain is EPEVTQTPSHQVTQMGQEVILRCVPISNHLYFYWYRQILGQKVEFLVSFYNNEISEKSEIFDDQFSVERPDGSNFTLKIRSTKLEDSAMYFCAIRQRGRSSYNEQFFGPGTRLTVL.

The genes are TRBV7-9 and TRBJ1-3; D uncertain. CDR3 length: 16 amino acids. Germline lookup yields CDR1 SEHNR and CDR2 FQNEAQ (reference sequence). V lost 1 base and J 0 bases, leaving 10 bases between the germline ends. The CDR3 DNA follows: TGTGCCAGCAGCTTAGATTTAGCTCGCTCTGGAAACACCATATATTTT. Translated: CASSLDLARSGNTIYF.

V is TRBV5-4 and J is TRBJ1-1, with 8 positions matching TRBD1. This CDR3 comprises 16 residues. V dropped 5 bases and J dropped 3; count of bases not matched to a gene: 12. Germline V gene lookup returns CDR1 SGHNT and CDR2 YYREEE (reference sequence). The CDR3 loop reads CASRETGVSRDTEAFF. The CDR3, as DNA: TGTGCCAGCAGGGAGACAGGGGTGTCACGGGACACTGAAGCTTTCTTT.

The chain joins TRBV11-2 to TRBJ1-4; weak D call: TRBD1 (6 bases). The CDR3 loop spans 15 amino acids. Germline V lookup: CDR1 SGHAT, CDR2 FQNNGV. V gave up 5 bases and J gave up 7 bases, with 17 bases separating them. CDR3 in amino acids: CASSEPQGTGEKLFF. DNA for the CDR3: TGTGCCAGCAGCGAACCCCAGGGGACGGGTGAAAAACTGTTTTTT.

V and J are TRBV7-6 and TRBJ2-1; 14 nucleotides agree with TRBD2. Trimming removed 1 base from V and 5 bases from J; junction bases left unmatched: 10. CDR3 length: 19 residues. Germline V gives CDR1 SGHVS, CDR2 FNYEAQ. CDR3 loop: CASSLVGTSGSLRDNEQFF. The CDR3 DNA is TGTGCCAGCAGCTTAGTGGGGACTAGCGGGAGTTTACGGGACAATGAGCAGTTCTTC.

On this clone itself: The same CDR3 also results from other DNA sequences found in this sample. V is TRBV28 and J is TRBJ1-6; perhaps TRBD1 as D (5 bases). V lost 3 bases, J lost 1 base, and 7 bases lay in between. The CDR3 loop spans 15 amino acids. CDR1 and CDR2 (germline): MDHEN, SYDVKM. The CDR3 DNA reads TGTGCCAGCAGTTTTAAGGGGTCCTATAATTCACCCCTCCACTTT. It translates to CASSFKGSYNSPLHF.

CDR3 in DNA: TGTGCCAGCAGCTTAGCGTCCACCGGACAGACGAACACCGGGGAGCTGTTTTTT. As protein: CASSLASTGQTNTGELFF. This chain connects TRBV7-8 to TRBJ2-2; TRBD1 is a possible D gene (6 bases). Germline V lookup: CDR1 SGHVS, CDR2 FQNEAQ. V was shortened by 0 bases and J by 0 bases, with 14 bases between the two germline ends. The CDR3 extends over 18 amino acids.

This chain uses TRBV5-6 with TRBJ2-7, with D unresolved. The germline V gene has CDR1 SGHDT and CDR2 YYEEEE. Trimming stripped 2 bases from V and 1 base from J, with 10 bases between. The CDR3 has 14 amino acids. The CDR3 DNA reads TGTGCCAGCAGCTTAGGGTCACCATCCTACGAGCAGTACTTC. It codes for CASSLGSPSYEQYF.

This chain connects TRBV7-3 to TRBJ2-5; 9 bases align to TRBD1. This CDR3 has 13 amino acids. With V trimmed by 5 bases and J by 4 bases, 2 bases remained unmatched. Germline V gene lookup returns CDR1 SGHTA and CDR2 FQGTGA. The DNA for the CDR3 is TGTGCCAGCAGCCCGGACAGGGGAGAGACCCAGTACTTC. The encoded protein is CASSPDRGETQYF.

The chain combines TRBV7-9 with TRBJ2-2; 10 bases fit TRBD2. V lost 3 bases and J lost 0; bases outside the gene matches: 4. Germline assignment: CDR1 SEHNR and CDR2 FQNEAQ (reference sequence). This CDR3 has 17 amino acids. The CDR3 bases are TGTGCCAGCAGCTTCCCTAGCGGGGGACCGAACACCGGGGAGCTGTTTTTT. Translation: CASSFPSGGPNTGELFF.

The chain carries TRBV6-6 and TRBJ2-3; unclear D gene. V lost 3 bases and J lost 1, with 11 bases in between. This CDR3 comprises 15 residues. The germline gives CDR1 MNHNY, CDR2 SVGAGI (reference sequence). This CDR3 reads CASSYSGKGTDTQYF. CDR3 sequence (DNA): TGTGCCAGCAGTTATTCGGGCAAGGGCACAGATACGCAGTATTTT.

This chain joins TRBV3-1 (or the pseudogene TRBV3-2) and TRBJ2-7, with TRBD2 identical over 14 bases. Germline CDR1 LGHDT, CDR2 YNNKEL (reference sequence). This CDR3 spans 15 amino acids. J gave up 6 bases and V 4 bases, and 5 bases lay outside the gene matches. The CDR3 DNA is TGTGCCAGCAGCCGCCGACTAGCGGGAGGGGGCGAGCAGTACTTC. Amino acid sequence: CASSRRLAGGGEQYF.